These 7 T cell receptor beta chains came from one sample sequenced in a study of T cells in tuberculosis (dated by TCRdb to between 2018 and 2020). The library was obtained by the immunoSEQ multiplex PCR assay. In its TCRdb copy, this immuneACCESS table keeps in-frame sequences only and misses some clones. Where compared with another copy, unresolved V genes explain less than half of these, and the others have no known cause. The table for this sample lists 20,000 to 25,000 clones; more than 95% of them were counted only once. 6.2% of the sample is in the top ten clones. Input material: PBMCs. Receptors originate from a donor aged 10 to 29 with latent tuberculosis or without tuberculosis infection.

The rearrangement links TRBV15 to TRBJ2-7, with D perhaps matching TRBD1 (6 bases). Trimming removed 4 bases from V and 2 bases from J, with 12 bases in between. The CDR3 loop spans 14 amino acids. In germline, CDR1 is LNHNV, CDR2 YYDKDF (reference sequence). CDR3 DNA: TGTGCCACCAGCAAGGACAGAGGGCCCTACGAGCAGTACTTC. This translates into CATSKDRGPYEQYF.

The chain employs TRBV28 and TRBJ2-7, with D unclear. V was cut by 5 bases and J by 9 bases, with 20 bases left in between. Germline V lookup: CDR1 MDHEN, CDR2 SYDVKM. The CDR3 spans 14 residues. CDR3 sequence: CASSVTLTVVGQYF. DNA for the CDR3: TGTGCCAGCAGTGTAACCTTGACTGTCGTGGGGCAGTACTTC.

CDR3 DNA sequence: TGTGCCAGCAGCTTGGGGACAGGGGGCGGTCCTGGCTACACCTTC. Translation: CASSLGTGGGPGYTF. The V gene is TRBV5-6, the J gene TRBJ1-2; 11 nucleotides agree with TRBD1. Per the germline V gene, CDR1 is SGHDT and CDR2 is YYEEEE. The V segment lost 0 bases and the J segment 7 bases; nucleotides outside the gene matches: 5. CDR3 length: 15 residues.

This clone was picked up one time. This rearrangement joins TRBV10-3 to TRBJ1-6; 8 bases match TRBD1. CDR3 length equals 14 residues. The junction had 4 bases not matched to a gene; V was cut back by 7 bases and J by 5 bases. Looked up from germline, CDR1 is ENHRY and CDR2 is SYGVKD. DNA for the CDR3: TGTGCCATCAAGCAGACAGGGGATAATTCACCCCTCCACTTT. Protein product: CAIKQTGDNSPLHF.

This sequence joins TRBV9 and TRBJ1-4, with 7 bases fitting TRBD1. The V gene end was trimmed by 4 bases and the J gene end by 8 bases; junction bases not matched to a gene: 8. Germline assignment: CDR1 SGDLS and CDR2 YYNGEE. The CDR3 totals 14 residues. The CDR3 sequence: CASSPRQGGEKLFF. Here the CDR3 DNA reads TGTGCCAGCAGCCCGCGACAGGGAGGAGAAAAACTGTTTTTT.

The chain combines TRBV10-3 with TRBJ2-2; 7 bases line up with TRBD1. The CDR3 consists of 15 residues. In germline, CDR1 is ENHRY, CDR2 SYGVKD. V lost 4 bases to trimming and J lost 3 bases; unmatched junction nucleotides: 5. The CDR3 spells CAISGGTDYTGELFF. The CDR3 region has the DNA TGTGCCATCAGTGGGGGGACAGACTACACCGGGGAGCTGTTTTTT.

The rearrangement links TRBV29-1 to TRBJ2-7; 7 nucleotides align to TRBD2. The trim removed 7 bases at V and 0 bases at J, leaving 3 bases unmatched. The V gene's germline CDR1 is SQVTM and CDR2 ANQGSEA. This CDR3 region has 12 residues. CDR3 DNA: TGCAGCGCCCGGGGGGTCTCCTACGAGCAGTACTTC. It specifies CSARGVSYEQYF.